The clone carrying this T cell receptor beta chain showed up many times. Trimming pared 2 bases from V and 2 bases from J, leaving 13 bases between. There are 15 residues in the CDR3. CDR1 and CDR2 from the germline V gene are GTSNPN and SVGIG (reference sequence). These data originate in a study of regulatory T cells in long-lasting Graves disease. iRepertoire HTBI primers and Arm-PCR of CDR3 regions built TCR beta libraries. TCRdb re-called the multiplex PCR reads through MiXCR, storing one row per CDR3 protein. Found here are 540,000 or so distinct CDR3 sequences, less than 15% of them singletons; the top ten hold about 10%. Sample time point: newly diagnosed GD, antithyroid drugs for less than 3 months. PBMCs were the source of the RNA used for TCR sequencing. This same sample was also part of a study on T cells in Graves' hyperthyroidism and ophthalmopathy.

Sequencing used peripheral blood mononuclear cells (PBMCs), obtained at new diagnosis, from a patient treated with antithyroid drugs. This chain uses TRBV30 with TRBJ1-5; D gene ambiguous. The TCR originated in a man aged 30-40 years with Graves disease. The CDR3 DNA is TGTGCCTGGAGTTCACCCGGCGGTGGCAATCAGCCCCAGCATTTT. Its translation: CAWSSPGGGNQPQHF.